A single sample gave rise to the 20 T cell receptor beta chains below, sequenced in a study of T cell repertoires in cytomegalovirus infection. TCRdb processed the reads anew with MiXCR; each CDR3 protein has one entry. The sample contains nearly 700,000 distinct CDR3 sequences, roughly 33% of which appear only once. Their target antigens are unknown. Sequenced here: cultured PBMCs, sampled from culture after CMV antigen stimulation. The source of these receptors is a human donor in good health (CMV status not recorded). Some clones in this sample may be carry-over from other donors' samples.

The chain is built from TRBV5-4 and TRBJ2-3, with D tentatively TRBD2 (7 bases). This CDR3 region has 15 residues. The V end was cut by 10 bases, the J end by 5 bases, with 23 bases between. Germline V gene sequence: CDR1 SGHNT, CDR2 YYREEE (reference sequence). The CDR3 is CAVRMGGALRDTQYF. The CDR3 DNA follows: TGTGCCGTCAGAATGGGGGGGGCGCTGAGAGATACGCAGTATTTT.

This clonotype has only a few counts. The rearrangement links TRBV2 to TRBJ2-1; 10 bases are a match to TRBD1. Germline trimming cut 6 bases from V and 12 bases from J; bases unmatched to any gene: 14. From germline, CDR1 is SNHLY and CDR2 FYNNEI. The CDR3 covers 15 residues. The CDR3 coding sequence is TGTGCCAGCAGCTCCGGGACAGGGGTTTTTGGCACGCAGTTCTTC. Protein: CASSSGTGVFGTQFF.

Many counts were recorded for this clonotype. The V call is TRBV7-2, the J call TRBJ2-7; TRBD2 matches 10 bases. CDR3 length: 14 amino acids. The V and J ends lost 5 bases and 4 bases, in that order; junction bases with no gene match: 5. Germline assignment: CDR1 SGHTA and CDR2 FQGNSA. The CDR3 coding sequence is TGTGCCAGCAGCGAACTAGCGGGGCAATACGAGCAGTACTTC. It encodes CASSELAGQYEQYF.

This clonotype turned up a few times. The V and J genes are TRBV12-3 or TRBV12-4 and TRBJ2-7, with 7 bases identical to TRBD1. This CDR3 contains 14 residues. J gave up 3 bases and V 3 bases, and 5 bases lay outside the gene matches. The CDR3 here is CASSLIGGVYEQYF. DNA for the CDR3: TGTGCCAGCAGTTTGATAGGGGGCGTCTACGAGCAGTACTTC.

This CDR3 reads CASRGTKGTQYF. As DNA, the CDR3 is TGTGCCAGCAGGGGTACTAAGGGTACGCAGTATTTT. The genes are TRBV6-2 or TRBV6-3 and TRBJ2-3, with D hard to call. CDR1 and CDR2 (germline): MNHEY, SVGEGT. The CDR3 loop spans 12 amino acids. Trimming shortened V by 6 bases and J by 8 bases, and 12 bases separated the two germline ends.

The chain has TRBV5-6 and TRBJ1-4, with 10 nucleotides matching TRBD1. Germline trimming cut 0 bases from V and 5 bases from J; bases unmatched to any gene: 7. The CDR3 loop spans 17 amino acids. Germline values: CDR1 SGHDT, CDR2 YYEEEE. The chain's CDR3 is CASSLGPPGQGNEKLFF. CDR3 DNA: TGTGCCAGCAGCTTGGGCCCACCGGGACAGGGGAATGAAAAACTGTTTTTT. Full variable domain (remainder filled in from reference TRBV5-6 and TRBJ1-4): DAGVTQSPTHLIKTRGQQVTLRCSPKSGHDTVSWYQQALGQGPQFIFQYYEEEERQRGNFPDRFSGHQFPNYSSELNVNALLLGDSALYLCASSLGPPGQGNEKLFFGSGTQLSVL.

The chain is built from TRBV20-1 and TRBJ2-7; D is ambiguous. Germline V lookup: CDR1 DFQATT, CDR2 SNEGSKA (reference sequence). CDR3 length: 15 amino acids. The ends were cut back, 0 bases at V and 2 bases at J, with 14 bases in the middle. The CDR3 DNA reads TGCAGTGCTAGAGATCTATCGGATAACCCCTACGAGCAGTACTTC. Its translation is CSARDLSDNPYEQYF.

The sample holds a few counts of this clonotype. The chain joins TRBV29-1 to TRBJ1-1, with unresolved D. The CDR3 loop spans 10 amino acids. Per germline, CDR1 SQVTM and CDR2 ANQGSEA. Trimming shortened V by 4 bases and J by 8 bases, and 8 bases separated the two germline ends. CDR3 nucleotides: TGCAGCGTTGGCTTCGGGGAAGCTTTCTTT. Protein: CSVGFGEAFF.

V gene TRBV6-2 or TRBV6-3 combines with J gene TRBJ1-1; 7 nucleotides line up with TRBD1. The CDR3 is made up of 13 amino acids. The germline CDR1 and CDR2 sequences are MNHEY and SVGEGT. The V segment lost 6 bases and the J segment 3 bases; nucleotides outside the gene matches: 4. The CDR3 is CASSRGQYTEAFF. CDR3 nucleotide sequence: TGTGCCAGCAGCCGGGGACAGTACACTGAAGCTTTCTTT.

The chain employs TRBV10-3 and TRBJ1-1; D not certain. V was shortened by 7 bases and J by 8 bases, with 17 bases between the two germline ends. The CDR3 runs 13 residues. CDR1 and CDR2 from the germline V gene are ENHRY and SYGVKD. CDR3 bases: TGTGCCATCACCCACAATGAAGGCGTAGAAGCTTTCTTT. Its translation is CAITHNEGVEAFF.

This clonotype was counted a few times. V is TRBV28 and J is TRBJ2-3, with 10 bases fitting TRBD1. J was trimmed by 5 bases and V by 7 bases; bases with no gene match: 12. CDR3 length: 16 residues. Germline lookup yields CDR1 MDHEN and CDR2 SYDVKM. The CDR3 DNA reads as TGTGCCAGCACCCAACTCGGGACAGGGGTTAGAGATACGCAGTATTTT. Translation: CASTQLGTGVRDTQYF.

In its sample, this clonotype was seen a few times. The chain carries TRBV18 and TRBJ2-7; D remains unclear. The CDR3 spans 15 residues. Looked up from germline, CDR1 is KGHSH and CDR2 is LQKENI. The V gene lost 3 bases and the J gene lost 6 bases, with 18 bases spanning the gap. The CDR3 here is CASSPRAVVSGEQYF. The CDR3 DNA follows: TGTGCCAGCTCACCTAGGGCGGTTGTATCAGGCGAGCAGTACTTC.

CDR3 DNA: TGTGCCATCAGTGAGTCATCGGATACGCAGTATTTT. This sequence encodes CAISESSDTQYF. The genes are TRBV10-3 and TRBJ2-3; the D is unclear. Germline V gene lookup returns CDR1 ENHRY and CDR2 SYGVKD. This CDR3 comprises 12 residues. The V end lost 0 bases, the J end lost 6 bases, and 4 bases lay between the germline ends.

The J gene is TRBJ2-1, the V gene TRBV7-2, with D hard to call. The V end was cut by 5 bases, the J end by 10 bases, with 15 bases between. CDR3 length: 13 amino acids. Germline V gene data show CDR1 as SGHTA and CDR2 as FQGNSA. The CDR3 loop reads CASSPVGRAEQFF. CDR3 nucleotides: TGTGCCAGCAGCCCTGTCGGACGGGCAGAGCAGTTCTTC. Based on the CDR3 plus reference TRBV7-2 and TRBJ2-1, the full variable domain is GAGVSQSPSNKVTEKGKDVELRCDPISGHTALYWYRQSLGQGLEFLIYFQGNSAPDKSGLPSDRFSAERTGGSVSTLTIQRTQQEDSAVYLCASSPVGRAEQFFGPGTRLTVL.

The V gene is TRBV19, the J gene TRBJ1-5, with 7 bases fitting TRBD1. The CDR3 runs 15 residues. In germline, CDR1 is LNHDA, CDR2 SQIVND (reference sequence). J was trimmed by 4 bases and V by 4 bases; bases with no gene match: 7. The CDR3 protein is CASSSSGQANQPQHF. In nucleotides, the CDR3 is TGTGCCAGTAGTAGCTCTGGACAGGCAAATCAGCCCCAGCATTTT. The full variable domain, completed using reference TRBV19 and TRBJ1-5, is DGGITQSPKYLFRKEGQNVTLSCEQNLNHDAMYWYRQDPGQGLRLIYYSQIVNDFQKGDIAEGYSVSREKKESFPLTVTSAQKNPTAFYLCASSSSGQANQPQHFGDGTRLSIL.

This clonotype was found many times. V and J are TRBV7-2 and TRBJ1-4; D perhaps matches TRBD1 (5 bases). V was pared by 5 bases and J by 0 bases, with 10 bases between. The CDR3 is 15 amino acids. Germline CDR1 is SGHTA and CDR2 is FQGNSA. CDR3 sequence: CASSLRDPTNEKLFF. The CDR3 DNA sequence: TGTGCCAGCAGCCTCCGGGACCCAACTAATGAAAAACTGTTTTTT.

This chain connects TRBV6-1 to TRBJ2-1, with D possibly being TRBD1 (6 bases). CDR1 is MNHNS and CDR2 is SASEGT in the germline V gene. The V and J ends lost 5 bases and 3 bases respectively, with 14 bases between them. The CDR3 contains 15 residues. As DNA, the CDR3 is TGTGCCAGCAGTCGAAACCCGGACAGCTACAATGAGCAGTTCTTC. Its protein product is CASSRNPDSYNEQFF.

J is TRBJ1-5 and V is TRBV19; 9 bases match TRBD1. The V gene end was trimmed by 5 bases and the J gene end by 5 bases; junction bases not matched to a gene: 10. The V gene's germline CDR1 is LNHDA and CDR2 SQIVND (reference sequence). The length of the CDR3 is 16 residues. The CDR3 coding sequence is TGTGCCAGTAGTTCCCACAGGGGGCTGGGGGATCAGCCCCAGCATTTT. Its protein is CASSSHRGLGDQPQHF.

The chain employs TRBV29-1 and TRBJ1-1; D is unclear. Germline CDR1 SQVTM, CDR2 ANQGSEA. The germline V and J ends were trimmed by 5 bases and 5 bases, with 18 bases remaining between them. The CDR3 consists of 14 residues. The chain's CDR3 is CSVSRSAAETEAFF. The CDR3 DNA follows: TGCAGCGTTTCGCGGTCGGCCGCGGAAACTGAAGCTTTCTTT.

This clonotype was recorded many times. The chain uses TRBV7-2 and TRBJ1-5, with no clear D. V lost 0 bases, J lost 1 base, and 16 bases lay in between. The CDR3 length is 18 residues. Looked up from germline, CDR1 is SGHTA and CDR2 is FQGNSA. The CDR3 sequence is CASSLAGAGLRSNQPQHF. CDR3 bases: TGTGCCAGCAGCTTAGCGGGAGCCGGGCTCCGGAGCAATCAGCCCCAGCATTTT.